The rows below give T cell receptor beta chains drawn from one sample of a study of cytomegalovirus exposure and HLA in healthy donors. Some clones are missing from TCRdb's copy, which holds only in-frame ones; the method was immunoSEQ multiplex PCR. The sample records 110,000 to 150,000 clones, 55% to 85% being singletons. The sequencing input was PBMCs. Receptors were obtained from a man aged 40-50 years in good health and CMV-seronegative. Each CDR3 is given with its conserved first and last residue. The D gene is left open where the match is weak. Rows give clone size only sometimes, using once, few, many, or a class for an expanded clone.

j_call v_call d_call clone_size cdr3_aa cdr3_nt
TRBJ1-1 TRBV25-1 - - CASSGVRSTEAFF TGTGCCAGCAGTGGAGTTCGGAGCACTGAAGCTTTCTTT
TRBJ2-1 TRBV6-1 TRBD2 - CASSRTRFSNEQFF TGTGCCAGCAGTCGGACTAGGTTTTCCAATGAGCAGTTCTTC
TRBJ2-2 TRBV29-1 TRBD2 - CSAGRGGNTGELFF TGCAGCGCCGGCCGGGGGGGGAACACCGGGGAGCTGTTTTTT
TRBJ1-5 TRBV11-2 TRBD1 - CASSSTGDSNQPQHF TGTGCCAGCAGCTCTACAGGGGACTCCAATCAGCCCCAGCATTTT
TRBJ1-2 TRBV7-9 - few CASSAQQGRAEGYTF TGTGCCAGCAGCGCCCAACAGGGAAGGGCAGAGGGCTACACCTTC
TRBJ2-7 TRBV18 - - CASSPNTDEQYF TGTGCCAGCTCACCCAATACGGACGAGCAGTACTTC
TRBJ1-2 TRBV5-1 TRBD1 once CASRETGTGVYGYTF TGCGCCAGCAGAGAAACCGGGACAGGGGTATATGGCTACACCTTC
TRBJ2-7 TRBV6-4 - few CASPPRRYEQYF TGTGCCAGCCCTCCGAGGAGGTACGAGCAGTACTTC
TRBJ2-3 TRBV5-1 TRBD1 - CASSLGDSYTDTQYF TGCGCCAGCAGCTTGGGGGACAGCTACACAGATACGCAGTATTTT
TRBJ1-5 TRBV6-5 - - CASSRTLSNQPQHF TGTGCCAGCAGTAGGACACTTAGCAATCAGCCCCAGCATTTT
TRBJ2-1 TRBV5-6 TRBD2 - CASSSLSGRAGEQFF TGTGCCAGCAGCTCTTTAAGCGGGAGGGCCGGTGAGCAGTTCTTC
TRBJ2-2 TRBV5-1 TRBD1 few CASSRWDRKNTGELFF TGCGCCAGCAGCAGATGGGACAGGAAGAACACCGGGGAGCTGTTTTTT
TRBJ1-1 TRBV19 - - CASSISLRGTEAFF TGTGCCAGTAGTATATCATTACGGGGGACTGAAGCTTTCTTT
TRBJ2-7 TRBV28 TRBD2 - CASSFSGRVDEQYF TGTGCCAGCAGTTTTAGCGGGAGAGTCGACGAGCAGTACTTC
TRBJ1-2 TRBV5-5 TRBD1 - CASSLGTGYGYTF TGTGCCAGCAGCTTGGGGACAGGCTATGGCTACACCTTC
TRBJ2-3 TRBV19 TRBD2 - CASGLALTDTQYF TGTGCCAGCGGACTAGCTCTGACAGATACGCAGTATTTT
TRBJ2-6 TRBV6-1 - - CASSEVATGANVLTF TGTGCCAGCAGTGAAGTGGCAACTGGGGCCAACGTCCTGACTTTC
TRBJ2-7 TRBV5-1 TRBD1 - CASRRDRASYEQYF TGCGCCAGCAGAAGGGACAGGGCCTCCTACGAGCAGTACTTC
TRBJ2-5 TRBV5-6 TRBD1 - CASSFGTGTGETQYF TGTGCCAGCAGCTTCGGGACAGGGACAGGGGAGACCCAGTACTTC
TRBJ2-7 TRBV28 - - CATTVDRNLYEQYF TGTGCCACCACCGTCGACAGGAATCTCTACGAGCAGTACTTC
TRBJ1-5 TRBV7-9 - - CASSLGGVRQPQHF TGTGCCAGCAGCCTGGGGGGGGTTAGGCAGCCCCAGCATTTT
TRBJ2-1 TRBV4-3 TRBD1 - CASSRDRGRGEQFF TGCGCCAGCAGCCGGGACAGGGGGCGAGGTGAGCAGTTCTTC
TRBJ1-1 TRBV7-8 - few CASSLGAKNTEAFF TGTGCCAGCAGCTTAGGCGCAAAGAACACTGAAGCTTTCTTT
TRBJ1-2 TRBV9 TRBD1 - CASSAQTTGQGYTF TGTGCCAGCAGCGCCCAAACGACAGGGCAAGGCTACACCTTC
TRBJ2-2 TRBV7-8 - few CASSLPPASRRLANTGELFF TGTGCCAGCAGCTTACCACCGGCCTCGAGACGGCTAGCGAACACCGGGGAGCTGTTTTTT
TRBJ2-5 TRBV7-9 - - CASSLWWLASETQYF TGTGCCAGCAGCTTATGGTGGCTAGCGAGCGAGACCCAGTACTTC
TRBJ1-1 TRBV6-5 TRBD1 - CASTEPGQGVVAFF TGTGCCAGCACCGAGCCGGGACAGGGTGTGGTAGCTTTCTTT
TRBJ2-3 TRBV29-1 TRBD1 once CSDQEVNIRTGVGTQYF TGCAGCGATCAAGAGGTCAACATCCGGACAGGGGTGGGTACGCAGTATTTT
TRBJ1-1 TRBV7-9 - - CASSQLGVGTEAFF TGTGCCAGCAGCCAGCTAGGGGTCGGCACTGAAGCTTTCTTT
TRBJ2-5 TRBV4-1 TRBD2 - CASSQDRSGGAYETQYF TGCGCCAGCAGCCAAGATCGGAGCGGGGGGGCCTATGAGACCCAGTACTTC
TRBJ1-4 TRBV30 - - CAWSVPWGESEKLFF TGTGCCTGGAGTGTACCTTGGGGGGAGAGTGAAAAACTGTTTTTT
TRBJ2-5 TRBV11-2 - - CASSSLVASRVTQYF TGTGCCAGCAGCTCGCTAGTGGCTTCGCGTGTGACCCAGTACTTC
TRBJ2-3 TRBV7-8 - - CASSLETSQGTDTQYF TGTGCCAGCAGCTTAGAAACGTCGCAGGGCACAGATACGCAGTATTTT
TRBJ1-2 TRBV9 - few CASSGVDYGYTF TGTGCCAGCAGCGGCGTGGACTATGGCTACACCTTC
TRBJ1-2 TRBV27 - - CASSFDSAYGYTF TGTGCCAGCAGTTTCGACAGTGCGTATGGCTACACCTTC
TRBJ1-1 TRBV27 TRBD1 - CASSSDQGASTEAFF TGTGCCAGCAGTTCAGACCAGGGGGCTAGCACTGAAGCTTTCTTT
TRBJ2-1 TRBV25-1 TRBD2 - CASSESGLAGLGEQFF TGTGCCAGCAGTGAATCCGGACTAGCGGGATTAGGTGAGCAGTTCTTC
TRBJ2-7 TRBV30 TRBD1 - CAWRALTGGTSYEQYF TGTGCCTGGAGGGCCCTGACAGGGGGCACGTCCTACGAGCAGTACTTC
TRBJ2-7 TRBV6-5 TRBD1 - CASSYRTGSAYEQYF TGTGCCAGCAGTTACCGGACAGGGTCGGCCTACGAGCAGTACTTC
TRBJ1-1 TRBV19 - few CATVRGFSEAFF TGTGCCACTGTTAGGGGATTTAGTGAAGCTTTCTTT
TRBJ2-1 TRBV28 - - CASSLYRSSYNEQFF TGTGCCAGCAGTTTGTACCGCAGCTCCTACAATGAGCAGTTCTTC
TRBJ2-5 TRBV5-4 - - CASSPIPDYQETQYF TGTGCCAGCAGCCCGATTCCCGACTACCAAGAGACCCAGTACTTC
TRBJ2-1 TRBV28 - - CASSQQGYNEQFF TGTGCCAGCAGTCAACAGGGATACAATGAGCAGTTCTTC
TRBJ2-3 TRBV7-2 - - CASSPDFAGVSTDTQYF TGTGCCAGCAGCCCCGACTTCGCGGGCGTTAGCACAGATACGCAGTATTTT
TRBJ2-7 TRBV4-2 - - CASSQPSAYEQYF TGTGCCAGCAGCCAGCCTAGCGCCTACGAGCAGTACTTC
TRBJ2-7 TRBV28 TRBD1 once CASSADREEYEQYF TGTGCCAGCAGTGCGGACAGGGAGGAGTACGAGCAGTACTTC
TRBJ1-2 TRBV16 - - CASSVLTEGFSGYTF TGTGCCAGCAGCGTTCTTACGGAGGGATTCAGTGGCTACACCTTC